The 4 T cell receptor beta chains in this list originate from one sample, sequenced in a study of identical twins. A single record per CDR3 protein comes from TCRdb applying MiXCR to the 5' RACE reads. The sample consists of 500,000 to 550,000 distinct CDR3 sequences, less than 25% of them appearing once. These data also formed part of another study, on T cells expressing NK-cell markers.

The sequenced material came from CD4+ T cells sorted from blood. The receptors stem from a young woman in good health.

The J gene is TRBJ2-3, the V gene TRBV5-1, with 7 nucleotides matching TRBD1. The J segment lost 2 bases and the V segment lost 7 bases, leaving 10 bases of the junction unmatched. Germline V gene data show CDR1 as SGHRS and CDR2 as YFSETQ. This CDR3 region has 15 residues. The CDR3 here is CASARTGATTDTQYF. The CDR3 DNA reads as TGCGCCAGCGCTCGAACAGGGGCAACCACAGATACGCAGTATTTT.

There are a few counts of this clonotype. This chain links TRBV6-1 with TRBJ1-2; D possibly corresponds to TRBD1 (5 bases). V lost 3 bases and J 2 bases, leaving 13 bases between the germline ends. Germline V CDR1 and CDR2: MNHNS, SASEGT. CDR3 length equals 15 residues. CDR3 sequence reads: CASSDYPGINYGYTF. The CDR3 bases are TGTGCCAGCAGTGATTATCCAGGGATCAACTATGGCTACACCTTC.

This chain uses TRBV6-1 with TRBJ2-6, with 7 nucleotides matching TRBD1. Germline V gene data show CDR1 as MNHNS and CDR2 as SASEGT. V gave up 5 bases and J gave up 0 bases; unmatched junction bases: 7. CDR3 length: 17 residues. CDR3 nucleotides: TGTGCCAGCAGTCGGGACAGCGCCAACTCTGGGGCCAACGTCCTGACTTTC. Protein product: CASSRDSANSGANVLTF.

The chain recombines TRBV4-2 with TRBJ2-2; D unresolved. The CDR3 is made up of 15 amino acids. Between the trimmed V and J ends, which lost 1 base and 1 base, there was a span of 7 bases. The germline V gene encodes CDR1 LGHNA and CDR2 YNFKEQ. Written as DNA, the CDR3 is TGTGCCAGCAGCCAAGTCACCCGGAACACCGGGGAGCTGTTTTTT. Its translation is CASSQVTRNTGELFF.